The 20 T cell receptor beta chains below come from one sample, sequenced in a study of vaccination and CD4 T cells after COVID-19. These TCRs are of unknown antigen specificity. Oncomine TCR Beta short-read sequencing was applied to DNA from cultured CD4+ T cells. One entry per CDR3 protein results from TCRdb running MiXCR on the PCR reads. In the table there are more than 9,500 distinct CDR3 sequences, about 50% of which are singletons. As for treatment: roughly 10-day PBMC culture with coronavirus spike peptide pools or control peptides (ViraFEST assay). Material: CD4+ T cells from blood, cultured in vitro. Receptor source: a human donor who had recovered from COVID-19.

V gene TRBV20-1 combines with J gene TRBJ2-1, with 12 bases lining up with TRBD1. This CDR3 is 16 amino acids long. CDR1 and CDR2 from the germline V gene are DFQATT and SNEGSKA (reference sequence). After removal of 0 bases from V and 4 bases from J, the junction contained 4 bases not matched to a gene. The CDR3, as DNA: TGCAGTGCTAGAGATGTGGGACAGGGGGCGTACAATGAGCAGTTCTTC. The encoded protein is CSARDVGQGAYNEQFF.

The chain is built from TRBV5-1 and TRBJ1-1, with no clear D. The CDR3 sequence is 15 residues long. With 0 bases removed from V and 0 bases from J, the gap between germline ends came to 9 bases. Germline V lookup: CDR1 SGHRS, CDR2 YFSETQ. CDR3 sequence reads: CASSLVASLNTEAFF. The DNA of the CDR3 is TGCGCCAGCAGCTTGGTAGCCAGCTTGAACACTGAAGCTTTCTTT. Looking up the rest from reference TRBV5-1 and TRBJ1-1 gives the full variable domain: KAGVTQTPRYLIKTRGQQVTLSCSPISGHRSVSWYQQTPGQGLQFLFEYFSETQRNKGNFPGRFSGRQFSNSRSEMNVSTLELGDSALYLCASSLVASLNTEAFFGQGTRLTVV.

This clonotype has just a few counts. The rearrangement links TRBV6-1 to TRBJ1-6, with D possibly matching TRBD1 (5 bases). Germline CDR1 is MNHNS and CDR2 is SASEGT. Trimming removed 5 bases from V and 5 bases from J, with 13 bases in between. This CDR3 is 15 amino acids long. The CDR3 nucleotides are TGTGCCAGCAGTCCCCACGGACAACATAATTCACCCCTCCACTTT. Its protein product is CASSPHGQHNSPLHF.

This clonotype showed up just a few times. The CDR3 sequence: CASGAGRTDTQYF. DNA for the CDR3: TGTGCCAGCGGGGCAGGGCGCACAGATACGCAGTATTTT. The chain has TRBV7-2 and TRBJ2-3; possible D gene TRBD1, 5 bases. Germline CDR1 and CDR2: SGHTA and FQGNSA. V lost 8 bases to trimming and J lost 1 base, with 10 bases between them. The CDR3 has 13 residues.

The J gene is TRBJ2-2, the V gene TRBV6-1; D possibly corresponds to TRBD2 (6 bases). Trimming shortened V by 7 bases and J by 5 bases, and 11 bases separated the two germline ends. This CDR3 contains 13 residues. Germline CDR1 MNHNS, CDR2 SASEGT. The CDR3, as DNA: TGTGCCAGCAAAGGCGGGGCTACCGGGGAGCTGTTTTTT. Its protein is CASKGGATGELFF.

This clonotype was recorded a few times. The chain couples TRBV30 to TRBJ1-5; 7 bases map to TRBD1. Germline V gene data show CDR1 as GTSNPN and CDR2 as SVGIG (reference sequence). V gave up 0 bases and J gave up 4 bases; unmatched junction bases: 6. The CDR3 runs 15 residues. CDR3 loop: CAWSVRGRLNQPQHF. DNA of the CDR3: TGTGCCTGGAGTGTAAGGGGGCGTCTGAATCAGCCCCAGCATTTT.

The chain joins TRBV5-1 to TRBJ2-1; tentatively, D is TRBD2 (5 bases). There are 13 residues in the CDR3. CDR1 is SGHRS and CDR2 is YFSETQ in the germline V gene. The V and J ends lost 2 bases and 3 bases respectively, with 6 bases between them. In DNA, the CDR3 is TGCGCCAGCAGCTTTACTAGCTACAATGAGCAGTTCTTC. Translating gives CASSFTSYNEQFF.

Judged by abundance, this clonotype is medium-sized. V and J are TRBV18 and TRBJ2-1; TRBD2 agrees at 13 bases. The CDR3 is 15 amino acids. Germline CDR1 KGHSH, CDR2 LQKENI. V lost 4 bases and J lost 9; bases outside the gene matches: 6. CDR3 nucleotide sequence: TGTGCCAGCTCACAACTAGCGGGGGGGCCCGGTGAGCAGTTCTTC. Protein sequence: CASSQLAGGPGEQFF.

The chain links TRBV20-1 to TRBJ1-1; D gene unclear. Germline lookup yields CDR1 DFQATT and CDR2 SNEGSKA (reference sequence). V lost 8 bases, J lost 1 base, and 8 bases lay in between. The CDR3 has 11 residues. The chain's CDR3 is CSLQRNTEAFF. The CDR3 DNA reads as TGCAGTCTACAGCGGAACACTGAAGCTTTCTTT.

Only a few counts were recorded for this clonotype. The rearrangement links TRBV7-2 to TRBJ2-2, with TRBD1 matching over 10 bases. Germline CDR1 SGHTA, CDR2 FQGNSA. V gave up 0 bases and J gave up 5 bases; unmatched junction bases: 3. The CDR3 has 16 amino acids. The CDR3 sequence is CASSLAPGQGTGELFF. The CDR3 DNA sequence: TGTGCCAGCAGCTTAGCGCCGGGACAGGGGACCGGGGAGCTGTTTTTT.

This sequence joins TRBV6-2 or TRBV6-3 and TRBJ1-2; 9 nucleotides agree with TRBD1. Trimming at V came to 7 bases and at J to 7 bases, leaving 13 bases not matched to a gene. The CDR3 sequence is 15 residues long. The germline gives CDR1 MNHEY, CDR2 SVGEGT. In DNA form, the CDR3 reads TGTGCCAGCATTCCGTCTTGGGGACAGGGAACTGGCTACACCTTC. It codes for CASIPSWGQGTGYTF.

V is TRBV30 and J is TRBJ1-6; D ambiguous. Between the trimmed V and J ends, which lost 4 bases and 7 bases, there was a span of 5 bases. Germline V gene sequence: CDR1 GTSNPN, CDR2 SVGIG (reference sequence). The CDR3 sequence is 11 residues long. The CDR3 bases are TGTGCCTGGAATAGGAATTCACCCCTCCACTTT. It yields the protein CAWNRNSPLHF.

This chain uses TRBV20-1 with TRBJ2-1, with 7 positions matching TRBD1. The V gene's germline CDR1 is DFQATT and CDR2 SNEGSKA (reference sequence). V was pared by 3 bases and J by 2 bases, with 4 bases of the junction left unmatched. This CDR3 is 14 amino acids long. DNA for the CDR3: TGCAGTGCTAGTAGGGGGCCCACCTACAATGAGCAGTTCTTC. This sequence encodes CSASRGPTYNEQFF.

The chain recombines TRBV30 with TRBJ1-6, with D uncertain. The CDR3 is made up of 14 amino acids. The ends were cut back, 8 bases at V and 0 bases at J, with 11 bases in the middle. Germline-derived CDR1 and CDR2 are GTSNPN and SVGIG (reference sequence). The CDR3 sequence is CAAEVGSYNSPLHF. The CDR3 nucleotides read TGTGCCGCTGAAGTAGGCTCCTATAATTCACCCCTCCACTTT.

This chain links TRBV6-5 with TRBJ1-5; D is unclear. The CDR3 extends over 14 amino acids. The V and J ends lost 1 base and 2 bases respectively, with 6 bases between them. CDR1 is MNHEY, CDR2 SVGAGI, per germline. The CDR3 nucleotides read TGTGCCAGCAGTTACTTGGCGGGCAATCAGCCCCAGCATTTT. Amino acid sequence: CASSYLAGNQPQHF.

The chain carries TRBV20-1 and TRBJ1-1, with 8 positions matching TRBD1. Germline V CDR1 and CDR2: DFQATT, SNEGSKA (reference sequence). J lost 5 bases, V lost 1 base, and 6 bases had no gene match. The CDR3 spans 14 residues. This CDR3 is CSARGRTGRTEAFF. DNA for the CDR3: TGCAGTGCTAGAGGGCGGACAGGGCGAACTGAAGCTTTCTTT.

This clonotype was counted a single time. The rearrangement joins TRBV11-2 to TRBJ1-1; 7 positions match TRBD1. Losses at the gene ends were 5 bases for V and 11 bases for J; bases not matched to a gene: 11. The CDR3 runs to 13 residues. The germline V gene encodes CDR1 SGHAT and CDR2 FQNNGV. CDR3 nucleotide sequence: TGTGCCAGCAGCCCTCCGACAGGGTTAAGGGCTTTCTTT. As protein: CASSPPTGLRAFF.

As concerns this clonotype: One end of the junction does not line up with germline, which may come from a read error. V gene TRBV5-1 combines with J gene TRBJ2-7; D tentatively fits TRBD1 or TRBD2 (5 bases each). Germline V gene lookup returns CDR1 SGHRS and CDR2 YFSETQ. This CDR3 region has 13 residues. This chain's CDR3 is CASSLARGSEQHF. The CDR3 DNA reads TGCGCCAGCAGCTTGGCGAGGGGCAGCGAGCAGCACTTC.

The V and J genes are TRBV7-8 and TRBJ2-5; unclear D gene. The CDR3 totals 17 residues. CDR1 is SGHVS and CDR2 is FQNEAQ in the germline V gene. The V end lost 3 bases, the J end lost 2 bases, and 19 bases lay between the germline ends. CDR3 region: CASSFNRILGSQETQYF. The CDR3 DNA reads TGTGCCAGCAGCTTTAACCGGATATTGGGGTCTCAAGAGACCCAGTACTTC.

V and J are TRBV27 and TRBJ2-2; D may be TRBD2 (6 bases). In germline, CDR1 is MNHEY, CDR2 SMNVEV (reference sequence). The CDR3 totals 14 residues. V lost 4 bases and J 5 bases, leaving 11 bases between the germline ends. CDR3 DNA sequence: TGTGCCAGCAGTTCGGGGGTTGGGACCGGGGAGCTGTTTTTT. Encoded protein: CASSSGVGTGELFF.